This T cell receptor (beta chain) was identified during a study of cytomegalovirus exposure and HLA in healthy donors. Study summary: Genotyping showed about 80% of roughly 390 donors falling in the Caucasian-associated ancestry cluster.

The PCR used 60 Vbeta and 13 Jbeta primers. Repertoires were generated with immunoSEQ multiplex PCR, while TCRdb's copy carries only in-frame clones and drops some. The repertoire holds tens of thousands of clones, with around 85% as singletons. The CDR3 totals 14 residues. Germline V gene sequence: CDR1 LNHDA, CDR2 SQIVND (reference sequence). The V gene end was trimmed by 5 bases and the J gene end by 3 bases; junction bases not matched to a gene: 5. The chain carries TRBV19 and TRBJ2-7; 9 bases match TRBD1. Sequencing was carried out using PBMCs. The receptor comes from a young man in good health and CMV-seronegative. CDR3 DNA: TGTGCCAGTAGTGGGGGACAGGGATACTACGAGCAGTACTTC. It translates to CASSGGQGYYEQYF. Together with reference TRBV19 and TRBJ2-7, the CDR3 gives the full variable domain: DGGITQSPKYLFRKEGQNVTLSCEQNLNHDAMYWYRQDPGQGLRLIYYSQIVNDFQKGDIAEGYSVSREKKESFPLTVTSAQKNPTAFYLCASSGGQGYYEQYFGPGTRLTVT.